This T cell receptor (beta chain) was obtained from a study of regulatory T cells in long-lasting Graves disease. CDR1 MNHNS and CDR2 SASEGT come from the germline V gene. Deletions cut 4 bases from V and 3 bases from J, with 7 bases between. The CDR3 has 13 amino acids. iRepertoire HTBI primers and Arm-PCR of CDR3 regions built TCR beta libraries. TCRdb called the multiplex PCR reads again in MiXCR, with one record for every CDR3 protein. The sample includes around 450,000 distinct CDR3 sequences, about 16% of them seen just once. Specified time point: newly diagnosed GD, antithyroid drugs for less than 3 months. The TCR library was made from RNA that had been extracted from PBMCs in TRIzol. The study, taken as a whole, reports: Among samples with persistent disease, TRBV28, TRBJ1-2 and TRBJ2-5 were favored.

This clonotype was observed many times. The target antigen is unknown. These data are also associated with another study on T cells in Graves' hyperthyroidism and ophthalmopathy. In that study: The TCR CDR3 first-round RT-PCR relied on the HTBI primer set. Among clonotypes expanded in thyroid above 0.001, most were also found in blood.

This clonotype was sampled from a man in his forties with Graves disease. The specimen comprised peripheral blood mononuclear cells (PBMCs), sampled at new diagnosis, from a patient treated with antithyroid drugs. The chain combines TRBV6-1 with TRBJ2-1; D uncertain. The CDR3 DNA reads as TGTGCCAGCAGTGTCTTGAACTACAATGAGCAGTTCTTC. This sequence encodes CASSVLNYNEQFF.